Each of the 4 T cell receptor beta chains below was sequenced from the same sample in a study of T cell responses to AZD1222 COVID-19 vaccine. Data came from immunoSEQ multiplex PCR; TCRdb stores just in-frame clones and leaves some out. The repertoire includes 250,000 to 300,000 clones, about 94% of them detected once, and 0.55% sits in the top ten. This specimen was peripheral blood, taken 28 days after the second AZD1222 dose. These receptors were taken from an adult who received the AZD1222 COVID-19 vaccine.

The count of this clone is one. The rearrangement uses TRBV4-1 and TRBJ2-7, with unresolved D. The V gene lost 4 bases and the J gene lost 3 bases, with 22 bases spanning the gap. The V gene's germline CDR1 is MGHRA and CDR2 YSYEKL. The CDR3 extends over 17 amino acids. The CDR3 spells CASSPLSGVLSFYEQYF. For the CDR3, the DNA is TGCGCCAGCAGCCCCCTGTCAGGCGTATTGAGTTTCTACGAGCAGTACTTC.

This sequence joins TRBV5-1 and TRBJ1-1, with 10 bases identical to TRBD1. V lost 2 bases, J lost 10 bases, and 2 bases stayed unmatched. There are 12 residues in the CDR3. Germline loops: CDR1 SGHRS, CDR2 YFSETQ. The DNA of the CDR3 is TGCGCCAGCAGCTTCGGACAGGGGGGAGCTTTCTTT. The encoded protein is CASSFGQGGAFF.

V is TRBV19 and J is TRBJ1-1; D uncertain. CDR3 length equals 13 residues. Germline CDR1 reads LNHDA; CDR2 reads SQIVND (reference sequence). V was pared by 4 bases and J by 0 bases, with 6 bases between. The CDR3 here is CASSTPMNTEAFF. Written as DNA, the CDR3 is TGTGCCAGTAGTACCCCCATGAACACTGAAGCTTTCTTT.

V is TRBV7-2 and J is TRBJ2-4, with 7 bases aligning to TRBD1. In germline, CDR1 is SGHTA, CDR2 FQGNSA. The CDR3 runs to 14 residues. The V gene end was trimmed by 3 bases and the J gene end by 4 bases; junction bases not matched to a gene: 3. Here the CDR3 DNA reads TGTGCCAGCAGCTTGTCGGGACAGAAAAACATTCAGTACTTC. It is translated as CASSLSGQKNIQYF. The complete variable domain, with remaining parts taken from reference TRBV7-2 and TRBJ2-4, reads GAGVSQSPSNKVTEKGKDVELRCDPISGHTALYWYRQSLGQGLEFLIYFQGNSAPDKSGLPSDRFSAERTGGSVSTLTIQRTQQEDSAVYLCASSLSGQKNIQYFGAGTRLSVL.